This T cell receptor beta chain came from a study of shared clonotypes between healthy human individuals. The repertoire was sequenced with immunoSEQ multiplex PCR; TCRdb's copy has only in-frame clones and lacks some. This sample yields 470,000 or so clones, of which 70% to 80% are seen a single time; around 13% belongs to the top ten. Study outcomes and limitations: The sampled material consisted only of blood, and tissue repertoires are likely to differ.

Donors were Caucasian adults residing in Nashville, Tennessee, USA. About 100 million PBMCs supplied genomic DNA for unsorted samples. Concerning this clone: What it recognizes is unknown.

Source material: PBMCs. This receptor was identified in a middle-aged woman in good health. Some clones in this sample may be carry-over from other donors' samples.

The CDR3 sequence is CASIINLGAHYEQYF. CDR3 sequence (DNA): TGTGCCAGCATTATTAACCTCGGGGCTCACTACGAGCAGTACTTC. The chain is built from TRBV6-6 and TRBJ2-7; the D gene could be TRBD1 or TRBD2 (5 bases each). CDR1 is MNHNY and CDR2 is SVGAGI in the germline V gene (reference sequence). V was clipped by 7 bases and J by 3 bases, with 19 bases between them. CDR3 size: 15 residues.